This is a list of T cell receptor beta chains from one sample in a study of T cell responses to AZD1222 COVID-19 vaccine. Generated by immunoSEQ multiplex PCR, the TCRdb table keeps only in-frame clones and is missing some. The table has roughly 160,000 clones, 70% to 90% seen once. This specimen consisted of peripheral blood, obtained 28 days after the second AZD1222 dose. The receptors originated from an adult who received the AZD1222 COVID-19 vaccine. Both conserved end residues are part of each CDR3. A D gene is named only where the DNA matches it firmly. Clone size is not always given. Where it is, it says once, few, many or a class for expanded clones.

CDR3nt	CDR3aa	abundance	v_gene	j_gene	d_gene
TGTGCCAGCAGCTTAGACGGGAGGCAGCCCCAGCATTTT	CASSLDGRQPQHF	NA	TRBV7-9	TRBJ1-5	NA
TGTGCCAGCAGCGTAAGGTACCAAGAGACCCAGTACTTC	CASSVRYQETQYF	NA	TRBV11-2	TRBJ2-5	NA
TGTGCCAGCTCACGGAACGACAATCAGCCCCAGCATTTT	CASSRNDNQPQHF	NA	TRBV18	TRBJ1-5	NA
TGTGCCAGCAGCCGGACTAGCGGGGGGCGGGATACGCAGTATTTT	CASSRTSGGRDTQYF	NA	TRBV7-7	TRBJ2-3	TRBD2
TGTGCCAGCAGCTTGGAAGGCGTGAGGGAAGCTTTCTTT	CASSLEGVREAFF	NA	TRBV5-5	TRBJ1-1	NA
TGTGCCAGCAGCTTAGAGAGGACAGCCTACTATGAAAAACTGTTTTTT	CASSLERTAYYEKLFF	NA	TRBV11-2	TRBJ1-4	NA
TGTGCCAGCAGCGAGGACCTAGGCACTGAAGCTTTCTTT	CASSEDLGTEAFF	NA	TRBV7-3	TRBJ1-1	NA
TGTGCCAGCAGCCGGACAGGGAGCTATGGCTACACCTTC	CASSRTGSYGYTF	NA	TRBV12-3/TRBV12-4	TRBJ1-2	TRBD1
TGTGCCAGCAGCTTAAAAGACAGGGCCTCTGGAAACACCATATATTTT	CASSLKDRASGNTIYF	NA	TRBV5-4	TRBJ1-3	TRBD1
TGCGCCAGCAGCTTTATCACAGCCTCTGAAGCTTTCTTT	CASSFITASEAFF	NA	TRBV5-1	TRBJ1-1	NA
TGTGCCAGCAGCTTACGGGGGCAGGGCCGGTTTGAAGCTTTCTTT	CASSLRGQGRFEAFF	NA	TRBV7-8	TRBJ1-1	NA
TGTGCCAGCAGAGACGGGACGGGTGAAAAACTGTTTTTT	CASRDGTGEKLFF	NA	TRBV6-5	TRBJ1-4	NA
TGTGCCAGCAGCCCGGGACTAGCGGGGGGGCCCGTCGAGCAGTACTTC	CASSPGLAGGPVEQYF	NA	TRBV9	TRBJ2-7	TRBD2
TGTGCCAGCAGTGATTTGCGGGGGACTGAAGCTTTCTTT	CASSDLRGTEAFF	NA	TRBV25-1	TRBJ1-1	NA
TGTGCCAGCAGCCAGGTCGGTCAGCCCCAGCATTTT	CASSQVGQPQHF	once	TRBV3-1/TRBV3-2	TRBJ1-5	NA
TGTGCCATCGCCCCCGTTGGCGGGTACACTGAAGCTTTCTTT	CAIAPVGGYTEAFF	few	TRBV10-3	TRBJ1-1	NA
TGTGCCAGCAGTCTAGAGCAGGGTCAGCCCCAGCATTTT	CASSLEQGQPQHF	NA	TRBV27	TRBJ1-5	NA
TGTGCCTGGAGTGAAGAGGGTAGAGAAAAACTGTTTTTT	CAWSEEGREKLFF	NA	TRBV30	TRBJ1-4	NA
TGTGCCAGCTCACCAGGCTTGGTGAACTACGAGCAGTACTTC	CASSPGLVNYEQYF	once	TRBV18	TRBJ2-7	NA
TGTGCCAGTAGTACTGAATCAAGGAGAGGCTATGGCTACACCTTC	CASSTESRRGYGYTF	NA	TRBV19	TRBJ1-2	NA
TGCGCCAGCAGCCTCCGACTAGCGGGGAACACCGGGGAGCTGTTTTTT	CASSLRLAGNTGELFF	NA	TRBV5-1	TRBJ2-2	TRBD2
TGTGCCAGCAGCGCATCAGAGGATACGCAGTATTTT	CASSASEDTQYF	NA	TRBV7-8	TRBJ2-3	NA
TGTGCTAGTGGTTTGTACAGTTGGGGGCCCGGTGGCTACACCTTC	CASGLYSWGPGGYTF	many	TRBV12-5	TRBJ1-2	NA
TGTGCCAGTAGTACCCCTCCGGGAGTCGGGGGGCGGGCTGAAGCTTTCTTT	CASSTPPGVGGRAEAFF	once	TRBV19	TRBJ1-1	NA
TGTGCCAGCAGCCCCGGGATCTCTGGGGCCAACGTCCTGACTTTC	CASSPGISGANVLTF	NA	TRBV11-1	TRBJ2-6	NA
TGCAGCGTTGCCCCCCCGGGAGGCACCGGGGAGCTGTTTTTT	CSVAPPGGTGELFF	NA	TRBV29-1	TRBJ2-2	TRBD2
TGTGCCAGCAGTGAAGGGTTACGACAGGGTAAAAGCGAGCAGTACTTC	CASSEGLRQGKSEQYF	NA	TRBV6-1	TRBJ2-7	TRBD1
TGTGCCAGCAGTTACTCACAGGGAACTTACGAGCAGTACTTC	CASSYSQGTYEQYF	NA	TRBV6-6	TRBJ2-7	NA
TGTGCCACCAGCAGTCCTGGGGACAGGGTTAAATCACCCCTCCACTTT	CATSSPGDRVKSPLHF	NA	TRBV15	TRBJ1-6	TRBD1
TGCGCCAGCAGCCAAAGCGGGGGGCGGAACACTGAAGCTTTCTTT	CASSQSGGRNTEAFF	NA	TRBV4-3	TRBJ1-1	NA
TGTGCCAGTATCTCGACAGGGGGCGGTTTCTCTGAAGCTTTCTTT	CASISTGGGFSEAFF	NA	TRBV19	TRBJ1-1	TRBD1
TGTGCCAGTAGTATATGGAAGTCAGATACGCAGTATTTT	CASSIWKSDTQYF	NA	TRBV19	TRBJ2-3	NA
TGTGCCAGCAGCCGACTGGGCTTCTACAATGAGCAGTTCTTC	CASSRLGFYNEQFF	NA	TRBV7-8	TRBJ2-1	NA
TGCAGCGTGGGACAGGGAGGAAATCAGCCTCAGCATTTT	CSVGQGGNQPQHF	once	TRBV29-1	TRBJ1-5	TRBD1
TGTGCCAGCAGTTACGAGGTGGCCAGCACTGAAGCTTTCTTT	CASSYEVASTEAFF	once	TRBV6-5	TRBJ1-1	NA
TGTGCCAGCAGCCAACTAGGGACAGAGCGCACCGGGGAGCTGTTTTTT	CASSQLGTERTGELFF	NA	TRBV14	TRBJ2-2	TRBD1
TGTGCCAGCAGTTACTTCCGGGGTTGGACAGATACGCAGTATTTT	CASSYFRGWTDTQYF	NA	TRBV6-5	TRBJ2-3	NA